This T cell receptor (beta chain) emerged from a study of early T cells in non-severe SARS-CoV-2 infection. Looking at the study overall: Sequencing was performed on bulk RNA from unsorted whole blood, leaving chains unpaired.

General study findings and limits: Clonotype matching in VDJdb favored anti-spike CD8 responses and did not capture private and CD4 specificities.

On this clonotype itself: Antigen specificity is unknown.

Tagging with unique molecular identifiers was applied to individual cDNA molecules. TCRdb reprocessed the 5' RACE reads with MiXCR, giving one entry per CDR3 protein. The sample contains fewer than 9,500 distinct CDR3 sequences, under 5.5% of which appear only once. Sequencing was carried out using whole blood. This TCR was recovered from an adult who was a healthcare worker with PCR-confirmed SARS-CoV-2 infection or an uninfected control (not recorded which).

The CDR3 DNA reads TGCAGCGCGATATACAGGGGTCCCTACAATGAGCAGTTCTTC. Its protein product is CSAIYRGPYNEQFF. V usage is TRBV29-1 and J usage is TRBJ2-1; TRBD1 agrees at 7 bases. With V trimmed by 7 bases and J by 2 bases, 8 bases remained unmatched. The CDR3 runs to 14 residues. Germline-derived CDR1 and CDR2 are SQVTM and ANQGSEA.